A selection of T cell receptor beta chains follows, all from one sample in a study of blood T cell repertoires in COVID-19. Sequenced by immunoSEQ multiplex PCR; TCRdb stores in-frame clones only, minus some. The table includes 110,000 to 150,000 clones, over 70% detected once. The material sequenced was peripheral blood. These receptors originate from a man aged 50-59 years with active or convalescent COVID-19. Both conserved end residues are part of each CDR3. Fields, in order: D gene, V gene, clone size, J gene, CDR3 protein, CDR3 DNA. A D gene is named only where the DNA matches it firmly. Where a row states a size, it is once, few, many or the class of an expanded clone; other rows omit it.

NA	TRBV7-8	NA	TRBJ2-7	CASSLDTIDEQYF	TGTGCCAGCAGCTTAGATACTATCGACGAGCAGTACTTC
NA	TRBV2	NA	TRBJ2-3	CASSEDGDRTSTQYF	TGTGCCAGCAGTGAAGATGGGGACAGGACTAGTACGCAGTATTTT
NA	TRBV19	NA	TRBJ1-1	CASSIVGSITEAFF	TGTGCCAGTAGTATCGTCGGGTCAATTACTGAAGCTTTCTTT
NA	TRBV11-2	NA	TRBJ2-1	CASSLDHSYNEQFF	TGTGCCAGCAGCTTAGATCACTCGTACAATGAGCAGTTCTTC
TRBD2	TRBV4-1	NA	TRBJ2-7	CASSQGTSGVYEQYF	TGCGCCAGCAGCCAAGGGACTAGCGGAGTCTACGAGCAGTACTTC
TRBD1	TRBV9	once	TRBJ1-5	CASSPGGQGGNQPQHF	TGTGCCAGCAGCCCGGGTGGACAGGGTGGCAATCAGCCCCAGCATTTT
NA	TRBV28	few	TRBJ2-3	CASSLSLMGQGSTDTQYF	TGTGCCAGCAGTTTATCGTTGATGGGCCAGGGGAGCACAGATACGCAGTATTTT
NA	TRBV6-1	NA	TRBJ2-1	CASSEGRGVIYEQFF	TGTGCCAGCAGTGAAGGTCGGGGAGTAATCTATGAGCAGTTCTTC
NA	TRBV6-6	NA	TRBJ2-3	CATAQPSPPTDTQYF	TGTGCCACCGCACAGCCCTCCCCTCCGACAGATACGCAGTATTTT
NA	TRBV28	NA	TRBJ2-5	CASSFSPGIRETQYF	TGTGCCAGCAGTTTTTCTCCGGGAATTAGAGAGACCCAGTACTTC
TRBD2	TRBV7-2	NA	TRBJ2-5	CASSLWPSGFQETQYF	TGTGCCAGCAGCTTATGGCCTAGCGGCTTCCAAGAGACCCAGTACTTC
NA	TRBV28	NA	TRBJ2-3	CASSLLRGSRLGTDTQYF	TGTGCCAGCAGTTTATTGAGAGGGAGTCGCTTGGGCACAGATACGCAGTATTTT
TRBD1	TRBV27	NA	TRBJ1-2	CASSLSGQGATGYTF	TGTGCCAGCAGTTTATCAGGGCAGGGGGCAACTGGCTACACCTTC
NA	TRBV5-1	NA	TRBJ2-5	CASSLRRNQETQYF	TGCGCCAGCAGCTTGCGCAGAAACCAAGAGACCCAGTACTTC
TRBD2	TRBV6-2/TRBV6-3	NA	TRBJ2-1	CASSYGTVAGGGNEQFF	TGTGCCAGCAGTTATGGAACCGTAGCGGGAGGGGGGAATGAGCAGTTCTTC
TRBD1	TRBV2	NA	TRBJ1-4	CASSPDRGREKLFF	TGTGCCAGCAGTCCCGACAGGGGGCGCGAAAAACTGTTTTTT
TRBD1	TRBV30	NA	TRBJ2-7	CAWVTGGGLLYEQYF	TGTGCCTGGGTTACAGGGGGCGGCCTCCTCTACGAGCAGTACTTC
TRBD2	TRBV27	few	TRBJ2-7	CASSLSTSGTLEQYF	TGTGCCAGCAGTTTATCAACTAGCGGTACCCTCGAGCAGTACTTC
NA	TRBV30	NA	TRBJ1-3	CAWSVSVGNTIYF	TGTGCCTGGAGTGTGTCAGTAGGAAACACCATATATTTT
NA	TRBV29-1	NA	TRBJ1-4	CSVDRGVGKLFF	TGCAGCGTTGACAGGGGAGTGGGAAAACTGTTTTTT
NA	TRBV6-5	NA	TRBJ2-5	CASKRSGQETQYF	TGTGCCAGCAAGCGATCCGGGCAAGAGACCCAGTACTTC
NA	TRBV5-1	NA	TRBJ1-1	CASSSGSIQEAFF	TGCGCCAGCAGCTCCGGGTCCATTCAAGAAGCTTTCTTT
TRBD2	TRBV5-4	NA	TRBJ2-1	CASSLGGLAGYNEQFF	TGTGCCAGCAGCTTGGGAGGACTAGCGGGATACAATGAGCAGTTCTTC
TRBD2	TRBV7-8	NA	TRBJ2-1	CASSPNYPTTSGRKNEQFF	TGTGCCAGCAGCCCTAACTATCCAACTACTAGCGGGAGGAAAAATGAGCAGTTCTTC
NA	TRBV3-1/TRBV3-2	once	TRBJ2-1	CASSPPAGASSYNEQFF	TGTGCCAGCAGCCCACCGGCCGGAGCGAGCTCCTACAATGAGCAGTTCTTC
TRBD1	TRBV13	NA	TRBJ2-1	CASSLGRQGVSSYNEQFF	TGTGCCAGCAGCTTAGGAAGGCAGGGGGTCAGCTCCTACAATGAGCAGTTCTTC
NA	TRBV28	NA	TRBJ2-4	CASSLTRRGGYPKNIQYF	TGTGCCAGCAGTTTAACTCGGAGGGGCGGGTACCCCAAAAACATTCAGTACTTC
NA	TRBV7-2	few	TRBJ1-5	CASSPSGRAYQPQHF	TGTGCCAGCAGCCCGTCGGGGAGGGCATACCAGCCCCAGCATTTT
NA	TRBV3-1/TRBV3-2	NA	TRBJ2-7	CASSQTREQYF	TGTGCCAGCAGCCAAACTCGAGAGCAGTACTTC
NA	TRBV28	once	TRBJ1-6	CASRTNRDSPLHF	TGTGCCAGCAGAACAAACAGGGACTCACCCCTCCACTTT
NA	TRBV18	NA	TRBJ2-2	CASSPLPSYGELFF	TGTGCCAGCTCACCATTACCGAGTTACGGGGAGCTGTTTTTT
NA	TRBV5-5	NA	TRBJ2-3	CASSPGTDTQYF	TGTGCCAGCAGCCCGGGGACAGATACGCAGTATTTT
NA	TRBV5-1	NA	TRBJ2-1	CASSWRGHEQFF	TGCGCCAGCAGCTGGAGGGGACATGAGCAGTTCTTC
TRBD1	TRBV28	NA	TRBJ2-1	CASSLGTGGPYNEQFF	TGTGCCAGCAGTCTAGGGACAGGGGGCCCCTACAATGAGCAGTTCTTC
NA	TRBV9	NA	TRBJ2-3	CASSVEYGSGGDTQYF	TGTGCCAGCAGCGTAGAGTACGGGAGCGGAGGTGATACGCAGTATTTT
TRBD1	TRBV5-1	NA	TRBJ1-4	CASRSGGADEKLFF	TGCGCCAGCAGATCAGGGGGCGCGGATGAAAAACTGTTTTTT
NA	TRBV19	NA	TRBJ1-4	CASSLRGGAETNEKLFF	TGTGCCAGTAGTCTGAGGGGGGGAGCGGAAACTAATGAAAAACTGTTTTTT
NA	TRBV5-4	NA	TRBJ2-1	CASSDSSYNEQFF	TGTGCCAGCAGCGACTCCTCCTACAATGAGCAGTTCTTC
TRBD2	TRBV18	NA	TRBJ2-7	CASSPSSSGRGEQYF	TGTGCCAGCTCACCAAGTTCGAGCGGGAGAGGCGAGCAGTACTTC
TRBD2	TRBV6-2/TRBV6-3	NA	TRBJ2-1	CASSYFASGEQFF	TGTGCCAGCAGTTACTTTGCTAGCGGGGAGCAGTTCTTC